This T cell receptor beta chain was recorded in a study of beta chain features in type 1 diabetes. Whole-study findings and limits: Among all four CD4+ subsets, Type 1 diabetes patients had TCRB CDR3s that were moderately but significantly shorter. The VDJ junctions of type 1 diabetes patients carried fewer insertions and more deletions.

From germline, CDR1 is KGHSH and CDR2 LQKENI. This CDR3 region has 14 residues. V dropped 3 bases and J dropped 5 bases, with 13 bases sitting between them. The isolated RNA, all of it, was reverse transcribed, so expressed TCRB transcripts were what got sequenced. Clones were sequenced by immunoSEQ multiplex PCR, and TCRdb holds only the in-frame ones, with some missing. Here the sample spans tens of thousands of clones, more than 45% being singletons. Notes on this clone: The antigen is undetermined.

Source material: stem cell memory CD4+ T cells from blood. The TCR sequence derives from a man between 18 and 29 years old with type 1 diabetes. The chain uses TRBV18 and TRBJ1-1; D might be TRBD1 (6 bases). The chain's CDR3 is CASSPTSGDTEAFF. The CDR3 DNA reads as TGTGCCAGCTCACCCACGTCAGGGGATACTGAAGCTTTCTTT.